Listed here are 28 T cell receptor beta chains from one sample, sequenced in a study of identical twins. TCRdb used MiXCR to reprocess the 5' RACE reads, holding one entry per CDR3 protein. The sample has 210,000 or so distinct CDR3 sequences, less than 20% seen once; the top ten hold 40%. This sample was also put to use in a study of T cells expressing NK-cell markers.

The sample comprised CD8+ T cells sorted from blood. The receptors originated from a woman under 30 in good health.

Points on this clonotype: Compared with germline, one end of the junction differs, possibly owing to a read error. The chain joins TRBV5-5 to TRBJ2-5; tentative D call: TRBD2 (5 bases). Germline V CDR1 and CDR2: SGHKS, YYEKEE (reference sequence). This CDR3 has 13 amino acids. The CDR3 sequence is CASSLRLRETQHF. The CDR3 DNA reads TGTGCCAGCAGCTTGAGATTGAGGGAGACCCAGCACTTC.

This clonotype was found a few times. The chain couples TRBV6-5 to TRBJ2-7; D is possibly TRBD1 or TRBD2 (6 bases each). Germline V lookup: CDR1 MNHEY, CDR2 SVGAGI. The germline V and J ends were trimmed by 2 bases and 5 bases, with 16 bases remaining between them. This CDR3 spans 15 amino acids. The chain's CDR3 is CASSYHKGGFDEQYF. The CDR3 bases are TGTGCCAGCAGTTACCATAAGGGGGGATTTGACGAGCAGTACTTC.

This clonotype came up a few times. V and J are TRBV6-1 and TRBJ1-2; TRBD1 is a possible D gene (5 bases). Trimming left V 5 bases short and J 8 bases short, with 15 bases between. This CDR3 is 13 amino acids long. Germline V gene sequence: CDR1 MNHNS, CDR2 SASEGT. This chain's CDR3 is CASSNGAEKGYTF. CDR3 nucleotide sequence: TGTGCCAGCAGTAATGGGGCAGAAAAAGGCTACACCTTC.

This clonotype has ten or more counts. The V call is TRBV7-4, the J call TRBJ2-3; D may be TRBD2 (6 bases). Germline CDR1 is SGHVT and CDR2 is SQSDAQ. V was pared by 8 bases and J by 2 bases, with 8 bases between. This CDR3 comprises 12 residues. The CDR3 DNA reads TGTGCCAGCCGACTAGTCACAGATACGCAGTATTTT. Amino acid sequence: CASRLVTDTQYF.

This clonotype was detected a few times. The gene calls are TRBV15 and TRBJ2-2, with TRBD2 matching 7 bases. This CDR3 is built from 12 residues. CDR1 is LNHNV, CDR2 YYDKDF, per germline (reference sequence). V shed 8 bases, J shed 5 bases, and the junction held 2 bases outside the gene matches. The CDR3 coding sequence is TGTGCCACCGGGGGGGGGACCGGGGAGCTGTTTTTT. Translation: CATGGGTGELFF.

The chain uses TRBV12-3 or TRBV12-4 and TRBJ2-2; 9 bases align to TRBD1. The CDR3 loop spans 14 amino acids. V was clipped by 6 bases and J by 5 bases; unmatched bases: 4. The CDR3 DNA reads as TGTGCCAGCAGGCCACAGGGGGCAACCGGGGAGCTGTTTTTT. Its translation is CASRPQGATGELFF.

The J gene is TRBJ1-2, the V gene TRBV7-9; D is possibly TRBD1 (5 bases). The CDR3 is made up of 15 amino acids. V gave up 4 bases and J gave up 2 bases, with 14 bases separating them. Germline values: CDR1 SEHNR, CDR2 FQNEAQ (reference sequence). CDR3 residues: CASSSRRRDNYGYTF. CDR3 bases: TGTGCCAGCAGCTCCAGACGTCGGGACAACTATGGCTACACCTTC.

J is TRBJ2-5 and V is TRBV7-6; perhaps D is TRBD1 or TRBD2 (5 bases each). Germline CDR1 is SGHVS and CDR2 is FNYEAQ. This CDR3 is built from 15 residues. Trimming shortened V by 4 bases and J by 3 bases, and 15 bases separated the two germline ends. DNA of the CDR3: TGTGCCAGCAGCTCTCTCCGGGACGCCGAAGAGACCCAGTACTTC. This gives the protein CASSSLRDAEETQYF.

This clonotype was observed a handful of times. The rearrangement links TRBV27 to TRBJ2-1; D is unresolved. Germline CDR1 MNHEY, CDR2 SMNVEV (reference sequence). V was trimmed by 3 bases and J by 8 bases, leaving 5 bases between them. The CDR3 extends over 11 amino acids. DNA for the CDR3: TGTGCCAGCAGTTTTTTGCATGAGCAGTTCTTC. As protein: CASSFLHEQFF.

Here the CDR3 DNA reads TGTGCCAGCAGCTCGATAAACGAGCAGTACTTC. As protein: CASSSINEQYF. The chain recombines TRBV7-9 with TRBJ2-7; D is unresolved. CDR1 and CDR2 from the germline V gene are SEHNR and FQNEAQ (reference sequence). The CDR3 spans 11 residues. With 4 bases removed from V and 5 bases from J, the gap between germline ends came to 6 bases. Filled out from reference TRBV7-9 and TRBJ2-7, the complete variable domain reads DTGVSQNPRHKITKRGQNVTFRCDPISEHNRLYWYRQTLGQGPEFLTYFQNEAQLEKSRLLSDRFSAERPKGSFSTLEIQRTEQGDSAMYLCASSSINEQYFGPGTRLTVT.

V usage is TRBV7-2 and J usage is TRBJ1-1; TRBD1 is a possible D gene (6 bases). Germline lookup yields CDR1 SGHTA and CDR2 FQGNSA. The ends were cut back, 2 bases at V and 8 bases at J, with 24 bases in the middle. The CDR3 consists of 17 residues. CDR3 sequence: CASSLRNTGRLSREAFF. For the CDR3, the DNA is TGTGCCAGCAGCTTAAGGAACACAGGGAGGTTATCGCGAGAAGCTTTCTTT.

V usage is TRBV9 and J usage is TRBJ1-2; D gene uncertain. V was trimmed by 7 bases and J by 4 bases, leaving 11 bases between them. This CDR3 region has 12 residues. From germline, CDR1 is SGDLS and CDR2 YYNGEE. The DNA for the CDR3 is TGTGCCAGCGAGTCCCACCTCTATGGCTACACCTTC. Translated, it gives CASESHLYGYTF.

This clonotype showed up just a few times. This chain links TRBV19 with TRBJ1-1; tentatively, D is TRBD1 (5 bases). The germline CDR1 and CDR2 sequences are LNHDA and SQIVND (reference sequence). The CDR3 runs to 11 residues. V lost 7 bases and J lost 4, with 7 bases in between. Here the CDR3 DNA reads TGTGCCAGTACGCAGGGCACTGAAGCTTTCTTT. It codes for CASTQGTEAFF. Full variable domain (rest looked up from reference TRBV19 and TRBJ1-1): DGGITQSPKYLFRKEGQNVTLSCEQNLNHDAMYWYRQDPGQGLRLIYYSQIVNDFQKGDIAEGYSVSREKKESFPLTVTSAQKNPTAFYLCASTQGTEAFFGQGTRLTVV.

The chain employs TRBV11-2 and TRBJ1-2; 9 bases align to TRBD1. V dropped 4 bases and J dropped 7; count of bases not matched to a gene: 13. CDR3 length: 16 amino acids. CDR1 and CDR2 (germline): SGHAT, FQNNGV. The CDR3 reads CASSSYGRDRDAGYTF. In DNA, the CDR3 is TGTGCCAGCAGCTCGTACGGGAGGGACAGGGACGCTGGCTACACCTTC.

The chain is built from TRBV6-4 and TRBJ2-1; perhaps TRBD1 as D (7 bases). The V and J ends lost 0 bases and 2 bases respectively, with 11 bases between them. Germline CDR1 reads MRHNA; CDR2 reads SNTAGT. This CDR3 region has 16 residues. The DNA of the CDR3 is TGTGCCAGCAGTGACTCAGGAGGGGGCACCTACAATGAGCAGTTCTTC. As protein: CASSDSGGGTYNEQFF.

There are many counts of this clonotype. The chain combines TRBV7-9 with TRBJ2-3; 9 nucleotides line up with TRBD1. The CDR3 length is 15 residues. CDR1 and CDR2 (germline): SEHNR, FQNEAQ (reference sequence). V shed 5 bases and J 3 bases; nucleotides not matched to a gene: 6. The CDR3 DNA is TGTGCCAGCAGCCCACCGGGACAGGGAACAGATACGCAGTATTTT. This sequence encodes CASSPPGQGTDTQYF.

J is TRBJ2-7 and V is TRBV7-8; no clear D gene. V was trimmed by 0 bases and J by 3 bases, leaving 12 bases between them. Germline lookup yields CDR1 SGHVS and CDR2 FQNEAQ. The CDR3 runs to 15 residues. DNA of the CDR3: TGTGCCAGCAGCTTAGCGCAGGACGGATTCTACGAGCAGTACTTC. Its translation is CASSLAQDGFYEQYF.

The chain couples TRBV7-6 to TRBJ2-5, with D maybe TRBD1 (6 bases). CDR1 SGHVS and CDR2 FNYEAQ come from the germline V gene. Trimming removed 5 bases from V and 13 bases from J, with 17 bases in between. The CDR3 sequence is 12 residues long. CDR3 sequence: CASSIQQGLLYF. For the CDR3, the DNA is TGTGCCAGCAGCATCCAACAGGGTTTGCTGTACTTC.

This sequence joins TRBV11-1 and TRBJ2-6; maybe TRBD1 (6 bases). From germline, CDR1 is SGHAT and CDR2 FQDESV (reference sequence). This CDR3 has 19 amino acids. V was trimmed by 3 bases and J by 2 bases, leaving 20 bases between them. The CDR3 reads CASSFGPGEYLAGANVLTF. The CDR3 nucleotides read TGTGCCAGCAGCTTTGGTCCAGGGGAGTACCTTGCTGGGGCCAACGTCCTGACTTTC.

The chain employs TRBV9 and TRBJ2-3; D possibly matches TRBD1 or TRBD2 (7 bases each). V was clipped by 3 bases and J by 0 bases, with 11 bases between them. The CDR3 has 15 residues. Germline values: CDR1 SGDLS, CDR2 YYNGEE. Here the CDR3 DNA reads TGTGCCAGCAGCGAGCGGGACAGTAGCACAGATACGCAGTATTTT. Its translation is CASSERDSSTDTQYF.

A few counts support this clonotype. This sequence joins TRBV5-1 and TRBJ2-7; a possible D gene is TRBD1 (5 bases). V dropped 0 bases and J dropped 4 bases, with 11 bases sitting between them. Germline V lookup: CDR1 SGHRS, CDR2 YFSETQ. This CDR3 is built from 14 residues. CDR3 bases: TGCGCCAGCAGCTTGGGGGCAGGGCGATACGAGCAGTACTTC. Its protein is CASSLGAGRYEQYF. The entire variable domain, with the rest obtained from reference TRBV5-1 and TRBJ2-7, is as follows: KAGVTQTPRYLIKTRGQQVTLSCSPISGHRSVSWYQQTPGQGLQFLFEYFSETQRNKGNFPGRFSGRQFSNSRSEMNVSTLELGDSALYLCASSLGAGRYEQYFGPGTRLTVT.

This clonotype was counted a few times. This rearrangement joins TRBV11-3 to TRBJ2-3; D possibly corresponds to TRBD1 (5 bases). Trimming left V 5 bases short and J 3 bases short, with 15 bases between. There are 15 residues in the CDR3. Germline V gives CDR1 SGHNT, CDR2 YENEEA. The CDR3 protein is CASSPRQRLTDTQYF. CDR3 coding DNA: TGTGCCAGCAGCCCCCGACAGAGGTTAACAGATACGCAGTATTTT.

The chain has TRBV2 and TRBJ2-1; D is perhaps TRBD2 (5 bases). The CDR3 is 12 amino acids. Germline CDR1 is SNHLY and CDR2 is FYNNEI. V lost 4 bases to trimming and J lost 8 bases, with 9 bases between them. The CDR3: CASSVLAYEQFF. The DNA of the CDR3 is TGTGCCAGCAGTGTTCTAGCTTATGAGCAGTTCTTC.

V and J are TRBV9 and TRBJ1-4, with TRBD1 matching over 8 bases. Germline CDR1 is SGDLS and CDR2 is YYNGEE. V shed 3 bases and J 5 bases; nucleotides not matched to a gene: 3. The CDR3 covers 14 residues. The CDR3 sequence is CASSGRTGNEKLFF. Here the CDR3 DNA reads TGTGCCAGCAGCGGACGGACAGGGAATGAAAAACTGTTTTTT.

The J gene is TRBJ2-7, the V gene TRBV6-1; a possible D gene is TRBD2 (5 bases). The CDR3 is 12 amino acids. Germline CDR1 and CDR2: MNHNS and SASEGT. The V end lost 8 bases, the J end lost 1 base, and 9 bases lay between the germline ends. The CDR3 is CASWGASYEQYF. CDR3 coding DNA: TGTGCCAGCTGGGGAGCATCCTACGAGCAGTACTTC.

The chain recombines TRBV7-8 with TRBJ2-1; tentative D call: TRBD1 (6 bases). The CDR3 contains 12 residues. CDR1 SGHVS and CDR2 FQNEAQ come from the germline V gene. Between the trimmed V and J ends, which lost 6 bases and 9 bases, there was a span of 12 bases. The CDR3 nucleotides read TGTGCCAGCAGTCGGGCAGGGGCTGAGCAGTTCTTC. This sequence encodes CASSRAGAEQFF.

The chain's CDR3 is CASSFALAGFYEQYF. The CDR3 nucleotides read TGTGCCAGCAGCTTCGCATTAGCGGGGTTCTACGAGCAGTACTTC. The chain is built from TRBV5-5 and TRBJ2-7, with 8 bases matching TRBD2. V trimming: 2 bases; J trimming: 3 bases; junction bases outside the gene matches: 7. The V gene's germline CDR1 is SGHKS and CDR2 YYEKEE (reference sequence). The CDR3 totals 15 residues. Based on the CDR3 plus reference TRBV5-5 and TRBJ2-7, the full variable domain is DAGVTQSPTHLIKTRGQQVTLRCSPISGHKSVSWYQQVLGQGPQFIFQYYEKEERGRGNFPDRFSARQFPNYSSELNVNALLLGDSALYLCASSFALAGFYEQYFGPGTRLTVT.

This clonotype was observed a handful of times. The chain recombines TRBV9 with TRBJ1-1; D gene uncertain. The CDR3 covers 15 residues. V was pared by 6 bases and J by 3 bases, with 18 bases between. Germline V gene data show CDR1 as SGDLS and CDR2 as YYNGEE. The CDR3 DNA reads as TGTGCCAGCAACCCTCTGTCAGGAAGGGACACTGAAGCTTTCTTT. It encodes CASNPLSGRDTEAFF.